This section outlines one T cell receptor beta chain sequence together with its context. Antigen: not known. All gene names here are mouse names. The read falls 4 residues short of the CDR3 end, and the missing part is taken from the germline J gene. The sample is drawn from a study of CD8+ T cells in alopecia areata. Study-wide context: Those receiving the skin were roughly 7-11-week-old female C3H/HeJ mice, whose grafts came from 6-12-month-old C3H/HeJ donors with spontaneous alopecia.

cDNA reverse transcribed from extracted RNA served as the sequencing template. The method was immunoSEQ multiplex PCR; TCRdb's version includes in-frame clones alone and lacks a portion of them. The sample was found to contain more than 250,000 clones, and every one recurs. Findings and caveats of the study: Normal skin's resident alphabeta T cells are also sequenced in scalp samples.

Trimming stripped 5 bases from V and 0 bases from J, with 5 bases between. This CDR3 has 12 amino acids. Per germline, CDR1 NSHNY and CDR2 SYGAGN. The study sorted pooled cutaneous lymph node cells by CD4, CD8alpha, NKG2D, NKG2ACE and other markers. The clonotype originates from a C3H/HeJ mouse with alopecia areata. MHC haplotype of the strain: H2-k. Sequenced input: CD4+ T cells sorted from a lymph node. The J gene is TRBJ1-1, the V gene TRBV13-1, with D unresolved. CDR3 DNA (partial): TGTGCCAGCAGGTCTGCAAACACA. This sequence encodes CASRSANT. The full CDR3 sequence reads CASRSANTEVFF.